The rows below give T cell receptor beta chains drawn from one sample of a study of blood T cell repertoires in COVID-19. Sequencing was performed with immunoSEQ multiplex PCR; in TCRdb, only in-frame clones are kept and a portion is missing. The sample consists of approximately 70,000 clones, 90% to 95% of them appearing once. Sequenced input: peripheral blood. These TCRs come from a man in his forties or fifties with COVID-19, enrolled during active disease. The CDR3 runs from the conserved cysteine through the conserved F or W. The D gene is left open where the match is weak. Where a row states a size, it is once, few, many or the class of an expanded clone; other rows omit it.

j_call clone_size v_call d_call cdr3_aa cdr3_nt
TRBJ2-3 - TRBV10-1 TRBD1 CASSPGQGGDTQYF TGCGCCAGCAGTCCGGGACAGGGCGGCGATACGCAGTATTTT
TRBJ2-1 - TRBV2 - CASSPRDNEQFF TGTGCCAGCAGTCCCCGGGATAATGAGCAGTTCTTC
TRBJ2-1 few TRBV2 - CASSRDSYNEQFF TGTGCCAGCAGCAGAGACAGCTACAATGAGCAGTTCTTC
TRBJ2-3 - TRBV12-3/TRBV12-4 - CASSFPPGQWF TGTGCCAGCAGTTTCCCGCCCGGACAGTGGTTT
TRBJ2-2 - TRBV6-7 TRBD2 CASSYLEGLAGENTGELFF TGTGCCAGCAGTTACCTCGAGGGACTAGCGGGAGAGAACACCGGGGAGCTGTTTTTT
TRBJ1-1 - TRBV6-5 - CASSLDRMGHTEAFF TGTGCCAGCAGCCTCGACAGGATGGGGCACACTGAAGCTTTCTTT
TRBJ1-5 - TRBV30 - CAWSVAGGFNQPQHF TGTGCCTGGAGTGTCGCGGGGGGATTCAATCAGCCCCAGCATTTT
TRBJ1-2 - TRBV29-1 - CSVGIEGGRYGYTF TGCAGCGTTGGTATAGAAGGGGGACGCTATGGCTACACCTTC
TRBJ1-1 - TRBV6-1 - CASSELGQTRSNGAFF TGTGCCAGCAGTGAATTGGGCCAAACTCGTTCAAATGGTGCTTTCTTT
TRBJ1-1 - TRBV4-1 TRBD1 CASSWTGEGTEAFF TGCGCCAGCAGCTGGACAGGGGAAGGAACTGAAGCTTTCTTT
TRBJ1-1 - TRBV5-1 - CASSLGDGQRAFF TGCGCCAGCAGCTTGGGGGACGGACAGCGAGCTTTCTTT
TRBJ2-2 - TRBV2 - CASRQQGYGTGELFF TGTGCCAGCAGGCAACAGGGATACGGCACCGGGGAGCTGTTTTTT
TRBJ1-1 - TRBV19 - CASRVAGGVGTEAFF TGTGCCAGTAGAGTGGCCGGGGGTGTGGGCACTGAAGCTTTCTTT
TRBJ1-2 - TRBV11-2 - CASSLGQGYGYTF TGTGCCAGCAGCTTAGGGCAGGGCTATGGCTACACCTTC
TRBJ1-3 - TRBV9 - CASSGGNGNTIYF TGTGCCAGCAGCGGAGGGAATGGAAACACCATATATTTT
TRBJ2-3 - TRBV5-1 TRBD1 CASSLADRAAADTQYF TGCGCCAGCAGCTTGGCCGACAGGGCGGCGGCAGATACGCAGTATTTT
TRBJ1-6 - TRBV13 TRBD1 CASSSQGVGNSPLHF TGTGCCAGCAGCTCACAGGGGGTGGGAAATTCACCCCTCCACTTT
TRBJ2-1 - TRBV20-1 TRBD2 CSASLAGGQGSYNEQFF TGCAGTGCTAGTCTAGCGGGGGGCCAAGGGTCCTACAATGAGCAGTTCTTC